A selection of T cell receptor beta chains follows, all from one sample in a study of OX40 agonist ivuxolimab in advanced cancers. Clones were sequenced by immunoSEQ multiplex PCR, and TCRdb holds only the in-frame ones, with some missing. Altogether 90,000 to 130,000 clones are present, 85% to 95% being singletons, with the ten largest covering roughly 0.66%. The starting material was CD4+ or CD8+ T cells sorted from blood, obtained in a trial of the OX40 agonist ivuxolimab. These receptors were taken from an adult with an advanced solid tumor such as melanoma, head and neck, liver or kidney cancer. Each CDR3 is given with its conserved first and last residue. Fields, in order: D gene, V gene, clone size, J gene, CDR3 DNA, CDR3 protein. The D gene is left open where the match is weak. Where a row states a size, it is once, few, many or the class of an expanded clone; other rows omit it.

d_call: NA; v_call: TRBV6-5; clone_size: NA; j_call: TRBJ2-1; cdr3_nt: TGTGCCAGCAAACTCCGGGAGATCAGTCCCGATGAGCAGTTCTTC; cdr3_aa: CASKLREISPDEQFF
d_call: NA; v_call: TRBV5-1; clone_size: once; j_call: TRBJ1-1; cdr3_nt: TGCGCCAGCAGCCCGGGCCCTATGAACACTGAAGCTTTCTTT; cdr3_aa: CASSPGPMNTEAFF
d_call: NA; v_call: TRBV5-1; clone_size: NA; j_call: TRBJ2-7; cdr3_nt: TGCGCCAGCAGCTTGGATGACGGAGCCTACGAGCAGTACTTC; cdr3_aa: CASSLDDGAYEQYF
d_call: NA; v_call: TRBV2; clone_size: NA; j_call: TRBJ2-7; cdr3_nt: TGTGCCAGCAGTATAGGGGGGGACGAGCAGTACTTC; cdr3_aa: CASSIGGDEQYF
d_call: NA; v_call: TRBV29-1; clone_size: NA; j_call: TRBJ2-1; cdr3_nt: TGCAGCGCCGGCAATGAGCAGTTCTTC; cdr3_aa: CSAGNEQFF
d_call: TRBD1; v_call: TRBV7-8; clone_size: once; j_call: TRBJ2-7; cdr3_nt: TGTGCCAGCAGCTTATCATCGGGGAGGGGACAGGGCTACGAGCAGTACTTC; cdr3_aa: CASSLSSGRGQGYEQYF
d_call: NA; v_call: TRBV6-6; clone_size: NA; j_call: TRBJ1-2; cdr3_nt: TGTGCCAGCAGTAGACAGGAGAGTAGTGGCTACACCTTC; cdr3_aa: CASSRQESSGYTF
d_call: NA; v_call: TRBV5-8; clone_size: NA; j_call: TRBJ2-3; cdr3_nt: TGTGCCAGCAGCTCCGGTCCGGGACTGACCATTTATACGCAGTATTTT; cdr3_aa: CASSSGPGLTIYTQYF
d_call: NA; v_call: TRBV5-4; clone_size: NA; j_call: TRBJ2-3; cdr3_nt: TGTGCCAGCAGCTCGTACTCGACAGATACGCAGTATTTT; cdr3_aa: CASSSYSTDTQYF
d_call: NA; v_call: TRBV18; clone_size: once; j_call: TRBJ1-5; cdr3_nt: TGTGCCAGCTCCGATAAACGGGGCGGGGAGCCCCAGCATTTT; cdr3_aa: CASSDKRGGEPQHF
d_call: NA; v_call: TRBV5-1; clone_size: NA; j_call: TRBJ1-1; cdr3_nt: TGCGCCAGCCGTAAGGAACTCATGAACACTGAAGCTTTCTTT; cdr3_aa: CASRKELMNTEAFF
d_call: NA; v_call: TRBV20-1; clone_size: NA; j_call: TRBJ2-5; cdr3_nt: TGCAGAGACAGGAAAGGCCAGTACTTC; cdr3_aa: CRDRKGQYF
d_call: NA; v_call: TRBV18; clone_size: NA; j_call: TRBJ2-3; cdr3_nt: TGTGCCAGCTCACCCCAATACGGGGGCACAGATACGCAGTATTTT; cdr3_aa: CASSPQYGGTDTQYF
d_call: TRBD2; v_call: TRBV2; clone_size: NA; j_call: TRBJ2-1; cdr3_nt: TGTGCCAGCAGCGGGGAGCGGGGGAACAATGAGCAGTTCTTC; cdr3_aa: CASSGERGNNEQFF
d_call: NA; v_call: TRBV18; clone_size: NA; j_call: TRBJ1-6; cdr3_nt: TGTGCCAGCTCACCACCCGCAGCGTTTAATTCACCCCTCCACTTT; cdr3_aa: CASSPPAAFNSPLHF
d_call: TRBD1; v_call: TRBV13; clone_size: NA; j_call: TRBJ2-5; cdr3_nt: TGTGCCAGCAGCTCGGGGGACAGGGTGGGGGAGACCCAGTACTTC; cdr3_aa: CASSSGDRVGETQYF
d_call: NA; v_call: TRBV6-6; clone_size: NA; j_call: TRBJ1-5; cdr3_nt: TGTGCCAGCAGTTACATGGAGGGCAGGCCCCAGCATTTT; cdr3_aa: CASSYMEGRPQHF
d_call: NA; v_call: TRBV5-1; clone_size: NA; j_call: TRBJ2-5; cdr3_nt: TGCGCCAGCAGCTTGGCGGCAGGGGGGTCACAGTACTTC; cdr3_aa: CASSLAAGGSQYF
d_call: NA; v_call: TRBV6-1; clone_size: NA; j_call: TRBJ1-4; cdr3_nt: TGTGCCAGCAGTGAAGATGGTGAAAAACTGTTTTTT; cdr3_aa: CASSEDGEKLFF
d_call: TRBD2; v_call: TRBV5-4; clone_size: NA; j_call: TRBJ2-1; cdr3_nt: TGTGCCAGCAGCTTGTGGGGAGGGACTAGCGGCCGAAAGCAGTTCTTC; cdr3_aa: CASSLWGGTSGRKQFF
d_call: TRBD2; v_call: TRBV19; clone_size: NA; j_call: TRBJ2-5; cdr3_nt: TGTGCCAGTAGTGCTGGACTAGCGGGACCCAGGACCCAGTACTTC; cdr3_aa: CASSAGLAGPRTQYF
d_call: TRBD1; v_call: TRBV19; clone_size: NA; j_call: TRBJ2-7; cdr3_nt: TGTGCCAGTAGTATGACAGGGTCGTCCTACGAGCAGTACTTC; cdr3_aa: CASSMTGSSYEQYF
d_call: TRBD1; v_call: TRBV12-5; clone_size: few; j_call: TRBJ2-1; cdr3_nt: TGTGCTAGTGGTTCGTCGGGACAGGGGGGTGAGCAGTTCTTC; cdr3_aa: CASGSSGQGGEQFF
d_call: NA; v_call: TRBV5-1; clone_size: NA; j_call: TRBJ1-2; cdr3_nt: TGCGCCAGCAGCAAGGACTACGGTGGAGTGGACTATGGCTACACCTTC; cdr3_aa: CASSKDYGGVDYGYTF
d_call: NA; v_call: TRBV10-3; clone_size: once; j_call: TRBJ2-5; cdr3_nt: TGTGCCATCAGTGAGTCGACTCGAGGGGGGAAAGAGACCCAGTACTTC; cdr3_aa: CAISESTRGGKETQYF
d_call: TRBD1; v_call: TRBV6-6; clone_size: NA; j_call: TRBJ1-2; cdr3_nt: TGTGCCAGCAGCCGGAGCGAGGGGGCGTCTGGCTACACCTTC; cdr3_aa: CASSRSEGASGYTF